The entry that follows covers one TCR beta chain sequence. Its antigen is currently unknown. The CDR3 sequence is 14 residues long. V lost 2 bases, J lost 5 bases, and 12 bases lay in between. Germline CDR1 reads KGHSH; CDR2 reads LQKENI. TCRdb reprocessed the 5' RACE reads via MiXCR and lists one record per CDR3 protein. This sample has about 110,000 distinct CDR3 sequences, with about a sixth found just once. These data come from a study of T-cell memory formation after mild COVID-19. General study points: CD4+ bias marked clones expanding day 15 to 37, unlike balanced contracting clones. Cross-reactive memory apparently joined, as some responding clones appeared in pre-infection memory.

The source is a man aged 18 to 30 who had mild COVID-19 (a few samples of this study predate the infection). Cell type and time point are not known. The sequencing sample was made of PBMCs or a T cell subset sorted from them (not recorded which). The V gene is TRBV18, the J gene TRBJ2-5; D not certain. This CDR3 is CASSPRATWETQYF. The CDR3 coding sequence is TGTGCCAGCTCACCAAGGGCCACCTGGGAGACCCAGTACTTC.